The 28 T cell receptor beta chains reported below all come from one sample, sequenced in a study of blood T cell repertoires in COVID-19. TCRdb keeps only in-frame clones here, not all; method: immunoSEQ multiplex PCR. The table has approximately 97,000 clones, 90% seen once. The sample taken for sequencing was peripheral blood. The receptors were sampled from a man aged 55 to 70 with acute or convalescent COVID-19.

With regard to this clone: The junction shows a germline mismatch at one end, possibly a read error. This chain uses TRBV19 with TRBJ1-4; possible D gene TRBD1, 6 bases. CDR3 length: 18 amino acids. Germline loops: CDR1 LNHDA, CDR2 SQIVND (reference sequence). The CDR3 loop reads CASSIRGAVGGLPGQKGF. CDR3 coding DNA: TGTGCCAGTAGTATTCGCGGTGCCGTAGGGGGTCTACCGGGACAAAAAGGTTTT.

The J gene is TRBJ1-4, the V gene TRBV7-9; TRBD1 agrees at 7 bases. Germline assignment: CDR1 SEHNR and CDR2 FQNEAQ (reference sequence). The J segment lost 8 bases and the V segment lost 5 bases, leaving 8 bases of the junction unmatched. This CDR3 region has 14 residues. The CDR3 nucleotides read TGTGCCAGCAGCAAGGGGGCCGTCCCGGAAAAACTGTTTTTT. It yields the protein CASSKGAVPEKLFF.

V is TRBV5-6 and J is TRBJ2-7; TRBD2 might be the D (6 bases). The CDR3 sequence is 16 residues long. Germline assignment: CDR1 SGHDT and CDR2 YYEEEE. The V gene lost 6 bases and the J gene lost 3 bases, with 22 bases spanning the gap. DNA of the CDR3: TGTGCCAGCACCAAAAGCCGGAGGGAACCGTACTACGAGCAGTACGTC. Translated: CASTKSRREPYYEQYV.

The chain recombines TRBV27 with TRBJ1-1, with a tentative D call TRBD1 (6 bases). CDR1 is MNHEY and CDR2 is SMNVEV in the germline V gene (reference sequence). V dropped 7 bases and J dropped 8 bases, with 11 bases sitting between them. This CDR3 has 11 residues. The CDR3 here is CASKTGTEAFF. The CDR3, as DNA: TGTGCCAGCAAAACCGGGACAGAAGCTTTCTTT.

The chain links TRBV7-8 to TRBJ1-3, with D unclear. The germline V gene encodes CDR1 SGHVS and CDR2 FQNEAQ. The CDR3 length is 15 residues. V shed 5 bases and J shed 0 bases, with 11 bases lying between them. The CDR3 coding sequence is TGTGCCAGCAGCCGAGACGGGAGCTCTGGAAACACCATATATTTT. Translating it yields CASSRDGSSGNTIYF.

The chain carries TRBV7-7 and TRBJ2-5, with D unresolved. Germline loops: CDR1 SSHAT, CDR2 FNYEAQ (reference sequence). V was trimmed by 8 bases and J by 5 bases, leaving 15 bases between them. There are 13 residues in the CDR3. The CDR3 loop is CASRRSSSETQYF. CDR3 coding DNA: TGTGCCAGCCGACGGAGCAGTTCGGAGACCCAGTACTTC. The variable domain in full, completed from reference TRBV7-7 and TRBJ2-5, reads GAGVSQSPRYKVTKRGQDVTLRCDPISSHATLYWYQQALGQGPEFLTYFNYEAQPDKSGLPSDRFSAERPEGSISTLTIQRTEQRDSAMYRCASRRSSSETQYFGPGTRLLVL.

This clone was picked up a small number of times. The chain couples TRBV7-2 to TRBJ1-6, with D possibly matching TRBD1 (5 bases). Trimming took 1 base from V and 9 from J, leaving 13 bases between them. There are 15 residues in the CDR3. The germline V gene encodes CDR1 SGHTA and CDR2 FQGNSA. CDR3 in amino acids: CASSLGQSRISPLHF. Here the CDR3 DNA reads TGTGCCAGCAGCTTAGGACAGTCCAGGATTTCACCCCTCCACTTT.

This clone was picked up one time. The V call is TRBV19, the J call TRBJ2-7; tentatively, D is TRBD2 (5 bases). The length of the CDR3 is 11 residues. CDR1 is LNHDA and CDR2 is SQIVND in the germline V gene (reference sequence). V gave up 3 bases and J gave up 6 bases, with 6 bases separating them. The CDR3 reads CASSIEGEQYF. CDR3 DNA: TGTGCCAGTAGTATCGAGGGCGAGCAGTACTTC.

The chain uses TRBV5-5 and TRBJ2-6; tentative D call: TRBD1 (5 bases). V lost 3 bases to trimming and J lost 0 bases, with 7 bases between them. The CDR3 extends over 15 amino acids. From germline, CDR1 is SGHKS and CDR2 YYEKEE (reference sequence). The CDR3 protein is CASSWGGSGANVLTF. CDR3 DNA sequence: TGTGCCAGCAGCTGGGGCGGCTCTGGGGCCAACGTCCTGACTTTC. Complete variable domain (other parts from reference TRBV5-5 and TRBJ2-6): DAGVTQSPTHLIKTRGQQVTLRCSPISGHKSVSWYQQVLGQGPQFIFQYYEKEERGRGNFPDRFSARQFPNYSSELNVNALLLGDSALYLCASSWGGSGANVLTFGAGSRLTVL.

The J gene is TRBJ1-1, the V gene TRBV5-4, with TRBD1 matching over 7 bases. The germline V gene encodes CDR1 SGHNT and CDR2 YYREEE (reference sequence). The CDR3 contains 16 residues. The V segment lost 0 bases and the J segment 4 bases; nucleotides outside the gene matches: 9. The CDR3 sequence: CASSLGGRGTVTEAFF. The CDR3, as DNA: TGTGCCAGCAGCTTGGGGGGCAGGGGGACGGTCACTGAAGCTTTCTTT. Combining the CDR3 with reference TRBV5-4 and TRBJ1-1 gives the whole variable domain ETGVTQSPTHLIKTRGQQVTLRCSSQSGHNTVSWYQQALGQGPQFIFQYYREEENGRGNFPPRFSGLQFPNYSSELNVNALELDDSALYLCASSLGGRGTVTEAFFGQGTRLTVV.

The V and J genes are TRBV19 and TRBJ1-5, with D perhaps TRBD1 (5 bases). Per germline, CDR1 LNHDA and CDR2 SQIVND (reference sequence). The CDR3 covers 14 residues. V was trimmed by 6 bases and J by 11 bases, leaving 20 bases between them. The CDR3 DNA reads TGTGCCAGTAGGGGACTGAATGGAATCAGCACCCAGCATTTT. Its protein product is CASRGLNGISTQHF.

This rearrangement joins TRBV3-1 (or the pseudogene TRBV3-2) to TRBJ1-1, with 10 bases identical to TRBD1. There are 16 residues in the CDR3. J gave up 2 bases and V 9 bases, and 12 bases lay outside the gene matches. Germline V gene lookup returns CDR1 LGHDT and CDR2 YNNKEL (reference sequence). Here the CDR3 reads CASTQPRTGGNTEAFF. As DNA, the CDR3 is TGTGCCAGTACCCAACCTCGGACAGGGGGAAACACTGAAGCTTTCTTT.

This chain uses TRBV11-2 with TRBJ1-2; tentative D call: TRBD1 (5 bases). The germline V gene encodes CDR1 SGHAT and CDR2 FQNNGV. The length of the CDR3 is 15 residues. The V gene lost 0 bases and the J gene lost 7 bases, with 15 bases spanning the gap. DNA for the CDR3: TGTGCCAGCAGCTTAGATTCGACAGCCTTTTCTGGCTACACCTTC. It yields the protein CASSLDSTAFSGYTF.

This clone has only one observation. The chain recombines TRBV5-1 with TRBJ2-7, with 7 bases matching TRBD1. This CDR3 region has 16 residues. CDR1 and CDR2 (germline): SGHRS, YFSETQ. V dropped 0 bases and J dropped 3; count of bases not matched to a gene: 9. CDR3 sequence reads: CASSLGISGQDYEQYV. The CDR3 DNA is TGCGCCAGCAGCTTGGGTATTTCCGGACAGGACTACGAGCAGTACGTC.

This sequence joins TRBV2 and TRBJ1-2; D is unclear. Trimming took 7 bases from V and 7 from J, leaving 16 bases between them. Germline assignment: CDR1 SNHLY and CDR2 FYNNEI. The CDR3 length is 13 residues. DNA of the CDR3: TGTGCCAGCACCGAGCGGGTGGTCGGTGGCTACACCTTC. It codes for CASTERVVGGYTF.

This clone was counted between two and nine times. The rearrangement links TRBV10-3 to TRBJ1-2, with D maybe TRBD1 (6 bases). CDR3 size: 15 residues. V gave up 7 bases and J gave up 8 bases, with 23 bases separating them. Germline assignment: CDR1 ENHRY and CDR2 SYGVKD. The CDR3 DNA sequence: TGTGCCATCAAACCAGGGTATTCACCGAGGGGGGGCTACACCTTC. This codes for CAIKPGYSPRGGYTF.

This chain uses TRBV20-1 with TRBJ2-5, with 9 bases lining up with TRBD2. V was pared by 3 bases and J by 5 bases, with 10 bases of the junction left unmatched. Germline V gene lookup returns CDR1 DFQATT and CDR2 SNEGSKA (reference sequence). The CDR3 consists of 15 residues. CDR3 DNA: TGCAGTGCTAGTGGGCGGGGGGGCCGGTCTGAGACCCAGTACTTC. Its protein is CSASGRGGRSETQYF.

This CDR3 is CASSQAGGGGEKLFF. CDR3 coding DNA: TGTGCCAGCAGCCAAGCGGGCGGGGGGGGTGAAAAACTGTTTTTT. This chain connects TRBV3-1 (or the pseudogene TRBV3-2) to TRBJ1-4; possibly TRBD1 for D (5 bases). CDR1 is LGHDT, CDR2 YNNKEL, per germline (reference sequence). The germline V and J ends were trimmed by 1 base and 7 bases, with 13 bases remaining between them. The CDR3 contains 15 residues.

The chain recombines TRBV20-1 with TRBJ1-1; the D is unclear. CDR3 length: 14 residues. V lost 3 bases and J 5 bases, leaving 16 bases between the germline ends. CDR1 and CDR2 (germline): DFQATT, SNEGSKA (reference sequence). The CDR3 loop is CSASSGLAGTEAFF. The CDR3, as DNA: TGCAGTGCTAGTTCAGGTCTCGCGGGGACTGAAGCTTTCTTT.

The V and J genes are TRBV11-2 and TRBJ1-5, with 7 nucleotides matching TRBD1. V shed 1 base, J shed 2 bases, and the junction held 5 bases outside the gene matches. The germline gives CDR1 SGHAT, CDR2 FQNNGV. This CDR3 comprises 16 residues. The CDR3 DNA sequence: TGTGCCAGCAGCTTAGGACAGGGCAGTGGCAATCAGCCCCAGCATTTT. Translating it yields CASSLGQGSGNQPQHF. Full variable domain (remainder filled in from reference TRBV11-2 and TRBJ1-5): EAGVAQSPRYKIIEKRQSVAFWCNPISGHATLYWYQQILGQGPKLLIQFQNNGVVDDSQLPKDRFSAERLKGVDSTLKIQPAKLEDSAVYLCASSLGQGSGNQPQHFGDGTRLSIL.

This chain connects TRBV14 to TRBJ1-3, with 8 bases fitting TRBD1. V trimming: 4 bases; J trimming: 4 bases; junction bases outside the gene matches: 3. CDR3 size: 14 residues. Germline CDR1 SGHDN, CDR2 FVKESK. The CDR3 reads CASSLRDRGNTIYF. DNA of the CDR3: TGTGCCAGCAGCCTCCGGGACAGGGGAAACACCATATATTTT.

J is TRBJ1-2 and V is TRBV28, with a weak D call TRBD1 (5 bases). The CDR3 has 14 residues. Germline lookup yields CDR1 MDHEN and CDR2 SYDVKM. V lost 2 bases and J lost 3, with 10 bases in between. CDR3 sequence reads: CASSLARVDYGYTF. The CDR3 DNA sequence: TGTGCCAGCAGTTTAGCCAGGGTGGACTATGGCTACACCTTC.

This chain connects TRBV6-5 to TRBJ2-5; TRBD1 agrees at 8 bases. V dropped 9 bases and J dropped 7; count of bases not matched to a gene: 13. CDR3 size: 14 residues. CDR1 is MNHEY and CDR2 is SVGAGI in the germline V gene. The CDR3 region has the DNA TGTGCCAGTAACTATAGGACAGGGTTAGGGACCCAGTACTTC. Its protein is CASNYRTGLGTQYF.

The chain employs TRBV4-1 and TRBJ1-1; 7 bases align to TRBD1. V dropped 3 bases and J dropped 2; count of bases not matched to a gene: 6. Germline V gene lookup returns CDR1 MGHRA and CDR2 YSYEKL. The length of the CDR3 is 15 residues. In DNA, the CDR3 is TGCGCCAGCAGCCAGACAGGGACGGGCAACACTGAAGCTTTCTTT. Its protein product is CASSQTGTGNTEAFF.

This clone has a single count. The rearrangement uses TRBV3-1 (or the pseudogene TRBV3-2) and TRBJ2-7; 8 bases line up with TRBD1. The CDR3 is 15 residues long. Germline V gene lookup returns CDR1 LGHDT and CDR2 YNNKEL (reference sequence). The ends lost 4 bases at V and 2 bases at J; junction bases unmatched: 7. In nucleotides, the CDR3 is TGTGCCAGCAGCCTAGGACAGGGTAGCCCCTACGAGCAGTACTTC. Its translation is CASSLGQGSPYEQYF.

The chain has TRBV7-6 and TRBJ1-1; 7 nucleotides agree with TRBD1. Unmatched junction bases numbered 6, after V lost 5 bases and J lost 3 bases. The CDR3 is 14 residues long. The germline gives CDR1 SGHVS, CDR2 FNYEAQ. The CDR3 nucleotides read TGTGCCAGCAGCCTCCGACAGGGAGACACTGAAGCTTTCTTT. This gives the protein CASSLRQGDTEAFF.

V is TRBV2 and J is TRBJ1-2, with a tentative D call TRBD1 (5 bases). The CDR3 sequence is 15 residues long. Trimming pared 6 bases from V and 4 bases from J, leaving 18 bases between. The germline gives CDR1 SNHLY, CDR2 FYNNEI. CDR3 sequence: CASRGGTTQFYGYTF. The CDR3 DNA is TGTGCCAGCAGGGGGGGAACAACCCAATTCTATGGCTACACCTTC. The full variable domain, completed using reference TRBV2 and TRBJ1-2, is EPEVTQTPSHQVTQMGQEVILRCVPISNHLYFYWYRQILGQKVEFLVSFYNNEISEKSEIFDDQFSVERPDGSNFTLKIRSTKLEDSAMYFCASRGGTTQFYGYTFGSGTRLTVV.

This clone was seen a few times. The chain links TRBV7-2 to TRBJ1-1; TRBD1 might be the D (5 bases). Germline V gene data show CDR1 as SGHTA and CDR2 as FQGNSA. Deletions cut 5 bases from V and 3 bases from J, with 13 bases between. CDR3 size: 14 residues. CDR3 sequence: CASSKGSGYTEAFF. DNA for the CDR3: TGTGCCAGCAGCAAGGGATCAGGGTACACTGAAGCTTTCTTT.